This entry describes one T cell receptor beta chain. Its antigen is not identified. The entry originates in a study of shared clonotypes between healthy human individuals. Overall study context: Aged between 18 and 49, the donors were a couple of women and three men.

Deletions cut 3 bases from V and 0 bases from J, with 15 bases between. CDR3 length: 16 residues. CDR1 is LNHDA and CDR2 is SQIVND in the germline V gene (reference sequence). Study-level findings and limits: Memory subsets generally showed lower estimated richness than naive subsets.

The assay was immunoSEQ multiplex PCR, and TCRdb's table has in-frame clones only and misses some. The profile shows approximately 1.4 million clones, 95% to 99% of them singletons. The TCR sequence derives from a young man in good health. Sequencing used naive CD4+ T cells sorted from blood. Subset given: CD45RA+ positively selected. This rearrangement joins TRBV19 to TRBJ2-7, with a possible D match to TRBD1 (7 bases). The CDR3 nucleotides are TGTGCCAGTAGTATTGGTCCAGGGGGGAGCTCCTACGAGCAGTACTTC. Amino acid sequence: CASSIGPGGSSYEQYF. Looking up the rest from reference TRBV19 and TRBJ2-7 gives the full variable domain: DGGITQSPKYLFRKEGQNVTLSCEQNLNHDAMYWYRQDPGQGLRLIYYSQIVNDFQKGDIAEGYSVSREKKESFPLTVTSAQKNPTAFYLCASSIGPGGSSYEQYFGPGTRLTVT.